A single sample is the source of the 29 T cell receptor beta chains below, sequenced in a study of cytomegalovirus exposure and HLA in healthy donors. The PCR had 60 Vbeta and 13 Jbeta primers. TCRdb's table, derived via immunoSEQ multiplex PCR, lists solely in-frame clones and lacks some. The profile shows 150,000 to 200,000 clones, roughly 80% of them singletons. Sequencing was done on a sample of PBMCs. These receptors came from a female donor in good health and CMV-seronegative.

The chain has TRBV7-9 and TRBJ2-1, with D possibly TRBD2 on 6 matching bases. The V and J ends lost 5 bases and 6 bases respectively, with 20 bases between them. The CDR3 sequence is 16 residues long. Germline CDR1 is SEHNR and CDR2 is FQNEAQ (reference sequence). CDR3 region: CASSGVADLLGNEQFF. In DNA, the CDR3 is TGTGCCAGCAGCGGGGTAGCGGACCTTTTGGGCAATGAGCAGTTCTTC.

The chain combines TRBV6-5 with TRBJ1-2, with D tentatively TRBD1 (5 bases). CDR3 length: 15 residues. Trimming stripped 3 bases from V and 4 bases from J, with 15 bases between. The germline V gene encodes CDR1 MNHEY and CDR2 SVGAGI. The CDR3 region is CASSYRGTGGYGYTF. As DNA, the CDR3 is TGTGCCAGCAGTTATAGAGGGACTGGCGGCTATGGCTACACCTTC.

The chain employs TRBV7-2 and TRBJ2-5, with D tentatively TRBD2 (6 bases). Between the trimmed V and J ends, which lost 4 bases and 1 base, there was a span of 13 bases. Germline CDR1 and CDR2: SGHTA and FQGNSA. The CDR3 has 15 amino acids. CDR3 coding DNA: TGTGCCAGCAGCTCGGGACTCGGGGCCCAAGAGACCCAGTACTTC. Translated, it gives CASSSGLGAQETQYF.

The V gene is TRBV7-9, the J gene TRBJ2-5; 8 nucleotides line up with TRBD2. The germline V gene has CDR1 SEHNR and CDR2 FQNEAQ (reference sequence). Trimming removed 1 base from V and 4 bases from J; junction bases left unmatched: 5. This CDR3 is 15 amino acids long. CDR3 sequence (DNA): TGTGCCAGCAGCTTAGGGTACGCGGGAGGAGAGACCCAGTACTTC. Encoded protein: CASSLGYAGGETQYF.

This clone was detected only once. This rearrangement joins TRBV27 to TRBJ2-2; 9 bases are shared with TRBD1. Germline V gene lookup returns CDR1 MNHEY and CDR2 SMNVEV (reference sequence). The trim removed 6 bases at V and 2 bases at J, leaving 7 bases unmatched. The CDR3 consists of 16 residues. CDR3 region: CASSPDRGINTGELFF. The CDR3 coding sequence is TGTGCCAGCAGCCCTGACAGGGGGATTAACACCGGGGAGCTGTTTTTT.

V usage is TRBV13 and J usage is TRBJ1-6; no firm D call. The CDR3 extends over 15 amino acids. Germline CDR1 PRHDT, CDR2 FYEKMQ (reference sequence). The ends were cut back, 8 bases at V and 0 bases at J, with 11 bases in the middle. CDR3 region: CASAVASSYNSPLHF. CDR3 coding DNA: TGTGCCAGCGCAGTCGCCAGCTCCTATAATTCACCCCTCCACTTT.

The chain employs TRBV6-1 and TRBJ2-1; 7 nucleotides agree with TRBD2. The germline V gene has CDR1 MNHNS and CDR2 SASEGT. V shed 11 bases, J shed 1 base, and the junction held 8 bases outside the gene matches. The CDR3 covers 14 residues. CDR3: CAGSRDYSYNEQFF. The CDR3 DNA is TGTGCCGGGAGCCGGGACTATTCCTACAATGAGCAGTTCTTC.

The rearrangement joins TRBV7-9 to TRBJ2-1; a possible D gene is TRBD2 (7 bases). The germline V gene has CDR1 SEHNR and CDR2 FQNEAQ (reference sequence). This CDR3 is built from 17 residues. The V end lost 5 bases, the J end lost 4 bases, and 21 bases lay between the germline ends. CDR3 coding DNA: TGTGCCAGCAGCCCCCTTGAGGGGGGAGGGCCTTACAATGAGCAGTTCTTC. Protein: CASSPLEGGGPYNEQFF. Complete variable domain (other parts from reference TRBV7-9 and TRBJ2-1): DTGVSQNPRHKITKRGQNVTFRCDPISEHNRLYWYRQTLGQGPEFLTYFQNEAQLEKSRLLSDRFSAERPKGSFSTLEIQRTEQGDSAMYLCASSPLEGGGPYNEQFFGPGTRLTVL.

The V call is TRBV6-1, the J call TRBJ1-5, with 11 bases aligning to TRBD1. The CDR3 length is 15 residues. The germline V gene has CDR1 MNHNS and CDR2 SASEGT. The V gene end was trimmed by 5 bases and the J gene end by 5 bases; junction bases not matched to a gene: 5. This chain's CDR3 is CASSTDRGRYQPQHF. The CDR3, as DNA: TGTGCCAGCAGTACGGACAGGGGGCGTTATCAGCCCCAGCATTTT.

The rearrangement joins TRBV19 to TRBJ1-5; weak D call: TRBD1 (5 bases). CDR3 length: 13 residues. Between the trimmed V and J ends, which lost 6 bases and 4 bases, there was a span of 10 bases. Looked up from germline, CDR1 is LNHDA and CDR2 is SQIVND (reference sequence). CDR3 coding DNA: TGTGCCAGTAGCGCAGGGTGGAATCAGCCCCAGCATTTT. The encoded protein is CASSAGWNQPQHF.

The chain employs TRBV15 and TRBJ1-1; tentatively, D is TRBD1 (5 bases). V lost 7 bases to trimming and J lost 1 base, with 13 bases between them. The CDR3 extends over 14 amino acids. Germline CDR1 reads LNHNV; CDR2 reads YYDKDF (reference sequence). The DNA of the CDR3 is TGTGCCACCACCCCCCGGGGGAGGAACACTGAAGCTTTCTTT. Translation: CATTPRGRNTEAFF.

This clone is a singleton in its sample. The V gene is TRBV28, the J gene TRBJ2-5, with a tentative D call TRBD1 (5 bases). V was cut by 5 bases and J by 2 bases, with 18 bases left in between. CDR1 MDHEN and CDR2 SYDVKM come from the germline V gene. This CDR3 is 16 amino acids long. In DNA form, the CDR3 reads TGTGCCAGCAGTCCACATACAGGACGAGAGCAAGAGACCCAGTACTTC. Translation: CASSPHTGREQETQYF.

This rearrangement joins TRBV6-6 to TRBJ2-5, with 15 bases lining up with TRBD2. This CDR3 is built from 15 residues. Per the germline V gene, CDR1 is MNHNY and CDR2 is SVGAGI (reference sequence). Trimming took 4 bases from V and 3 from J; bases not matched to a gene: 0. CDR3 region: CASSWTSGGEETQYF. CDR3 coding DNA: TGTGCCAGCAGTTGGACTAGCGGGGGGGAAGAGACCCAGTACTTC.

The chain employs TRBV13 and TRBJ2-3, with 11 positions matching TRBD2. CDR1 is PRHDT, CDR2 FYEKMQ, per germline (reference sequence). The trim removed 1 base at V and 4 bases at J, leaving 10 bases unmatched. This CDR3 is 18 amino acids long. This CDR3 reads CASSLEDSGGALADTQYF. CDR3 bases: TGTGCCAGCAGCTTAGAAGATAGCGGGGGGGCCTTGGCAGATACGCAGTATTTT.

A few counts support this clone. V usage is TRBV7-6 and J usage is TRBJ2-1; 8 bases map to TRBD2. Germline-derived CDR1 and CDR2 are SGHVS and FNYEAQ. CDR3 size: 16 residues. After removal of 5 bases from V and 8 bases from J, the junction contained 14 bases not matched to a gene. CDR3 region: CASSLRAAGVGDEQFF. The CDR3 DNA is TGTGCCAGCAGCCTGCGGGCAGCGGGGGTAGGGGATGAGCAGTTCTTC.

This chain connects TRBV7-2 to TRBJ1-5; the D is unclear. The CDR3 sequence is 14 residues long. The germline V gene encodes CDR1 SGHTA and CDR2 FQGNSA. V was pared by 5 bases and J by 11 bases, with 19 bases between. The CDR3 here is CASSLGSPGGAQHF. CDR3 DNA sequence: TGTGCCAGCAGCCTAGGGAGCCCGGGAGGAGCCCAGCATTTT.

This clone has more than one count but fewer than ten. The chain has TRBV10-3 and TRBJ1-1; no clear D gene. In germline, CDR1 is ENHRY, CDR2 SYGVKD. Trimming left V 4 bases short and J 4 bases short, with 7 bases between. This CDR3 has 12 residues. As DNA, the CDR3 is TGTGCCATCAGTGGTGACATCACTGAAGCTTTCTTT. Translated: CAISGDITEAFF.

This clone was found once. V is TRBV18 and J is TRBJ1-5; a weak D match, TRBD1 (5 bases). The CDR3 length is 15 residues. Trimming removed 3 bases from V and 5 bases from J, with 14 bases in between. CDR1 KGHSH and CDR2 LQKENI come from the germline V gene. CDR3 sequence reads: CASSPRWGGDQPQHF. CDR3 in DNA: TGTGCCAGCTCACCCCGGTGGGGGGGAGATCAGCCCCAGCATTTT.

The chain employs TRBV9 and TRBJ1-1, with D possibly TRBD1 on 6 matching bases. The germline V gene has CDR1 SGDLS and CDR2 YYNGEE. Trimming shortened V by 0 bases and J by 6 bases, and 21 bases separated the two germline ends. The CDR3 is 17 amino acids. The CDR3 protein is CASSVGRTAHYLSEAFF. The CDR3 DNA follows: TGTGCCAGCAGCGTAGGTCGGACAGCGCACTATCTCTCTGAAGCTTTCTTT.

The rearrangement links TRBV7-9 to TRBJ2-7; 9 positions match TRBD1. Germline V gene sequence: CDR1 SEHNR, CDR2 FQNEAQ (reference sequence). The CDR3 runs 16 residues. With V trimmed by 2 bases and J by 0 bases, 5 bases remained unmatched. The DNA for the CDR3 is TGTGCCAGCAGCTTAACCCGGGACAGGGACTCCTACGAGCAGTACTTC. Translation gives CASSLTRDRDSYEQYF.

The rearrangement uses TRBV11-2 and TRBJ1-5; D possibly corresponds to TRBD1 (5 bases). Trimming removed 5 bases from V and 4 bases from J, with 12 bases in between. Germline CDR1 and CDR2: SGHAT and FQNNGV. The CDR3 sequence is 14 residues long. The CDR3 sequence is CASSAQGPNQPQHF. The CDR3 DNA follows: TGTGCCAGCAGCGCGCAGGGCCCTAATCAGCCCCAGCATTTT.

The chain recombines TRBV7-6 with TRBJ2-7; 8 bases match TRBD1. The CDR3 covers 15 residues. The trim removed 5 bases at V and 5 bases at J, leaving 11 bases unmatched. Germline V gene lookup returns CDR1 SGHVS and CDR2 FNYEAQ. The CDR3 here is CASSPWTGMTHEQYF. CDR3 DNA sequence: TGTGCCAGCAGCCCCTGGACAGGGATGACCCACGAGCAGTACTTC.

This clone was seen a handful of times. The chain joins TRBV18 to TRBJ2-7; the match to TRBD1 covers 7 bases. There are 15 residues in the CDR3. From germline, CDR1 is KGHSH and CDR2 LQKENI. Germline trimming cut 6 bases from V and 3 bases from J; bases unmatched to any gene: 11. CDR3 sequence reads: CASSLAGQVDYEQYF. DNA for the CDR3: TGTGCCAGCTCCCTAGCAGGACAGGTTGACTACGAGCAGTACTTC.

The rearrangement uses TRBV27 and TRBJ1-5; 7 nucleotides match TRBD1. The CDR3 has 15 amino acids. Germline CDR1 MNHEY, CDR2 SMNVEV (reference sequence). Unmatched junction bases numbered 5, after V lost 3 bases and J lost 3 bases. CDR3 amino acids: CASSLVRGINQPQHF. The CDR3 DNA reads as TGTGCCAGCAGTTTGGTCAGGGGGATCAATCAGCCCCAGCATTTT.

Of note for this clone: This same CDR3 is encoded by further DNA sequences in the sample. V usage is TRBV29-1 and J usage is TRBJ2-3, with 11 positions matching TRBD1. The germline V gene has CDR1 SQVTM and CDR2 ANQGSEA. The CDR3 has 15 residues. V shed 6 bases, J shed 3 bases, and the junction held 8 bases outside the gene matches. The CDR3 DNA is TGCAGCGTCGAGGGGGGGACAGGGGGAACAGATACGCAGTATTTT. Its protein product is CSVEGGTGGTDTQYF.

CDR3 region: CASRLAGANTGELFF. CDR3 DNA: TGTGCCAGTAGACTAGCGGGGGCGAACACCGGGGAGCTGTTTTTT. The chain has TRBV19 and TRBJ2-2, with 11 nucleotides matching TRBD2. There are 15 residues in the CDR3. The trim removed 6 bases at V and 0 bases at J, leaving 0 bases unmatched. Germline lookup yields CDR1 LNHDA and CDR2 SQIVND (reference sequence).

The rearrangement links TRBV29-1 to TRBJ1-2; 9 bases agree with TRBD1. V trimming: 2 bases; J trimming: 6 bases; junction bases outside the gene matches: 1. The CDR3 contains 12 residues. Germline V lookup: CDR1 SQVTM, CDR2 ANQGSEA. CDR3 amino acids: CSVERDRDGYTF. For the CDR3, the DNA is TGCAGCGTTGAACGGGACAGGGATGGCTACACCTTC. Variable domain in full (rest from reference TRBV29-1 and TRBJ1-2): SAVISQKPSRDICQRGTSLTIQCQVDSQVTMMFWYRQQPGQSLTLIATANQGSEATYESGFVIDKFPISRPNLTFSTLTVSNMSPEDSSIYLCSVERDRDGYTFGSGTRLTVV.

The chain has TRBV2 and TRBJ2-4, with D tentatively TRBD2 (5 bases). With 4 bases removed from V and 5 bases from J, the gap between germline ends came to 9 bases. Germline V CDR1 and CDR2: SNHLY, FYNNEI. The CDR3 contains 13 residues. CDR3 coding DNA: TGTGCCAGCAGTGGCCTGGGAGAAAACATTCAGTACTTC. This codes for CASSGLGENIQYF.

The chain is built from TRBV6-6 and TRBJ2-7, with 10 positions matching TRBD2. The CDR3 covers 16 residues. Germline V CDR1 and CDR2: MNHNY, SVGAGI (reference sequence). V shed 2 bases and J 6 bases; nucleotides not matched to a gene: 10. CDR3 sequence (DNA): TGTGCCAGCAGTTACCCCCCTGCTAGCGGGAGTGGCGAGCAGTACTTC. It translates to CASSYPPASGSGEQYF.